Below, 25 T cell receptor beta chains from the same sample are listed, as sequenced in a study of blood T cell repertoires in COVID-19. Some clones are missing from TCRdb's copy, which holds only in-frame ones; the method was immunoSEQ multiplex PCR. The sample shows 300,000 or so clones, 88% of them seen only once. Sequenced sample: peripheral blood. These receptors were obtained from a woman under 40 who had recovered from COVID-19.

The V call is TRBV5-6, the J call TRBJ1-4; 7 nucleotides align to TRBD1. Germline V gene data show CDR1 as SGHDT and CDR2 as YYEEEE. CDR3 size: 14 residues. V gave up 5 bases and J gave up 4 bases; unmatched junction bases: 5. The chain's CDR3 is CASRPGQLNEKLFF. CDR3 sequence (DNA): TGTGCCAGCAGGCCGGGACAGCTTAATGAAAAACTGTTTTTT.

The rearrangement uses TRBV5-1 and TRBJ2-3, with 8 bases identical to TRBD2. Looked up from germline, CDR1 is SGHRS and CDR2 is YFSETQ. V trimming: 7 bases; J trimming: 3 bases; junction bases outside the gene matches: 7. CDR3 length: 14 residues. The CDR3 loop is CASAGREGTDTQYF. CDR3 nucleotides: TGCGCCAGCGCGGGCCGGGAGGGTACAGATACGCAGTATTTT.

The chain uses TRBV6-5 and TRBJ2-4, with D maybe TRBD2 (6 bases). Trimming removed 6 bases at V and 9 bases at J, with 18 bases between. CDR1 MNHEY and CDR2 SVGAGI come from the germline V gene. CDR3 length equals 14 residues. In nucleotides, the CDR3 is TGTGCCAGCAGGGGCGGAGGGGAGGAAGTCATTCAGTACTTC. Its translation: CASRGGGEEVIQYF.

The V call is TRBV5-1, the J call TRBJ2-3, with 13 bases that match TRBD2. The CDR3 loop spans 17 amino acids. Germline V gene data show CDR1 as SGHRS and CDR2 as YFSETQ. The V and J ends lost 0 bases and 6 bases, in that order; junction bases with no gene match: 7. This CDR3 reads CASSLATSGGTPDTQYF. The CDR3 region has the DNA TGCGCCAGCAGCTTGGCGACTAGCGGGGGGACGCCCGATACGCAGTATTTT.

The rearrangement joins TRBV6-5 to TRBJ1-2; tentative D call: TRBD1 (5 bases). The CDR3 contains 14 residues. The V gene lost 2 bases and the J gene lost 5 bases, with 12 bases spanning the gap. CDR1 and CDR2 from the germline V gene are MNHEY and SVGAGI. The DNA of the CDR3 is TGTGCCAGCAGTTACCTGACAGAGGAATATGGCTACACCTTC. Protein: CASSYLTEEYGYTF.

J is TRBJ1-3 and V is TRBV7-2, with a possible D match to TRBD1 (5 bases). The V gene's germline CDR1 is SGHTA and CDR2 FQGNSA. The CDR3 runs to 16 residues. V lost 2 bases, J lost 3 bases, and 14 bases lay in between. CDR3 coding DNA: TGTGCCAGCAGCTTACGATCAACAGGACGTGGAAACACCATATATTTT. It encodes CASSLRSTGRGNTIYF. Variable domain in full (rest from reference TRBV7-2 and TRBJ1-3): GAGVSQSPSNKVTEKGKDVELRCDPISGHTALYWYRQSLGQGLEFLIYFQGNSAPDKSGLPSDRFSAERTGGSVSTLTIQRTQQEDSAVYLCASSLRSTGRGNTIYFGEGSWLTVV.

The V gene is TRBV2, the J gene TRBJ2-4; D gene ambiguous. The V gene lost 0 bases and the J gene lost 7 bases, with 13 bases spanning the gap. CDR1 is SNHLY, CDR2 FYNNEI, per germline. The CDR3 is 15 residues long. This CDR3 is CASSEALPAANIQYF. The CDR3 DNA sequence: TGTGCCAGCAGTGAAGCGCTTCCGGCGGCCAACATTCAGTACTTC.

CDR3 residues: CASSPSGQGTDTQYF. The CDR3 DNA reads TGTGCCAGCAGCCCCTCGGGACAGGGAACAGATACGCAGTATTTT. V is TRBV7-3 and J is TRBJ2-3, with 9 bases fitting TRBD1. J gave up 3 bases and V 5 bases, and 6 bases lay outside the gene matches. The CDR3 covers 15 residues. Germline loops: CDR1 SGHTA, CDR2 FQGTGA.

The rearrangement links TRBV4-1 to TRBJ2-6; 8 bases line up with TRBD1. The V and J ends lost 3 bases and 2 bases, in that order; junction bases with no gene match: 9. From germline, CDR1 is MGHRA and CDR2 YSYEKL. The length of the CDR3 is 18 residues. CDR3 in DNA: TGCGCCAGCAGCCAGCCGGACAGGGAGTTTACTGGGGCCAACGTCCTGACTTTC. Protein product: CASSQPDREFTGANVLTF.

CDR3 coding DNA: TGCGCCAGCAGTCAATCCGCTAGACAGTTACCTTCGGAACTGTTTTTT. Protein: CASSQSARQLPSELFF. V gene TRBV23-1 combines with J gene TRBJ1-4; perhaps TRBD1 as D (5 bases). TRBV23-1 is known as an ORF, though its function is uncertain. The V end was cut by 0 bases, the J end by 12 bases, with 20 bases between. The CDR3 is 16 amino acids.

This chain links TRBV5-1 with TRBJ1-2; D not resolved. Per the germline V gene, CDR1 is SGHRS and CDR2 is YFSETQ. V was pared by 3 bases and J by 0 bases, with 15 bases between. CDR3 length: 16 amino acids. The DNA for the CDR3 is TGCGCCAGCAGCTCGGGGTTAAGCGGCTCTAACTATGGCTACACCTTC. Protein product: CASSSGLSGSNYGYTF.

The genes are TRBV7-5 and TRBJ2-7; no DNA check was done on the table's D call, TRBD1. TRBV7-5 is listed as a pseudogene. The CDR3 totals 16 residues. Written as DNA, the CDR3 is TGTGCCAGAAGCTTTCTCGGCGACAGGGGAGGACGGGAGCAGTACTTC. It codes for CARSFLGDRGGREQYF.

The rearrangement uses TRBV27 and TRBJ2-7; 11 bases are a match to TRBD1. CDR1 is MNHEY and CDR2 is SMNVEV in the germline V gene (reference sequence). This CDR3 has 17 amino acids. The V segment lost 5 bases and the J segment 2 bases; nucleotides outside the gene matches: 11. The CDR3 region has the DNA TGTGCCAGCAGTAGCACCCCACCGGGACAGGGGGCCTACGAGCAGTACTTC. It encodes CASSSTPPGQGAYEQYF.

The chain couples TRBV7-9 to TRBJ1-2, with a weak D call TRBD1 (5 bases). V dropped 10 bases and J dropped 0 bases, with 27 bases sitting between them. The CDR3 consists of 18 residues. In germline, CDR1 is SEHNR, CDR2 FQNEAQ (reference sequence). The CDR3 DNA reads TGTGCCACCCAGCTAGTCAGGGTGGGCAGACGCGCTAACTATGGCTACACCTTC. Protein: CATQLVRVGRRANYGYTF.

The CDR3, as DNA: TGTGCCAGCAGTTGGACAGGGAGAGACGAGCAGTACTTC. Its translation is CASSWTGRDEQYF. V gene TRBV9 combines with J gene TRBJ2-7; 8 bases agree with TRBD1. Germline CDR1 and CDR2: SGDLS and YYNGEE. This CDR3 region has 13 residues. J lost 5 bases, V lost 5 bases, and 6 bases had no gene match.

V gene TRBV5-4 combines with J gene TRBJ2-3, with TRBD1 matching 10 bases. Trimming at V came to 0 bases and at J to 4 bases, leaving 2 bases not matched to a gene. CDR3 size: 15 residues. Germline V lookup: CDR1 SGHNT, CDR2 YYREEE (reference sequence). In DNA, the CDR3 is TGTGCCAGCAGCTTGGGACAGGGGGCGCCAGATACGCAGTATTTT. It specifies CASSLGQGAPDTQYF.

The chain recombines TRBV19 with TRBJ2-5, with 10 bases that match TRBD1. CDR3 length: 15 residues. V shed 6 bases and J 5 bases; nucleotides not matched to a gene: 9. From germline, CDR1 is LNHDA and CDR2 SQIVND (reference sequence). CDR3 amino acids: CASSTTRQGAETQYF. The CDR3 DNA is TGTGCCAGTAGCACGACAAGACAGGGGGCCGAGACCCAGTACTTC.

The rearrangement links TRBV5-1 to TRBJ2-5; D may be TRBD1 (5 bases). Germline V gene lookup returns CDR1 SGHRS and CDR2 YFSETQ. This CDR3 spans 12 amino acids. The germline V and J ends were trimmed by 5 bases and 1 base, with 6 bases remaining between them. CDR3 protein: CASRQAQETQYF. As DNA, the CDR3 is TGCGCCAGCAGACAGGCCCAAGAGACCCAGTACTTC. The full variable domain, completed using reference TRBV5-1 and TRBJ2-5, is KAGVTQTPRYLIKTRGQQVTLSCSPISGHRSVSWYQQTPGQGLQFLFEYFSETQRNKGNFPGRFSGRQFSNSRSEMNVSTLELGDSALYLCASRQAQETQYFGPGTRLLVL.

This chain links TRBV7-9 with TRBJ2-6, with 9 bases that match TRBD1. V trimming: 3 bases; J trimming: 3 bases; junction bases outside the gene matches: 3. This CDR3 is 16 amino acids long. Germline CDR1 SEHNR, CDR2 FQNEAQ (reference sequence). The CDR3 spells CASSLGQGRGANVLTF. The CDR3 nucleotides are TGTGCCAGCAGCTTGGGACAGGGCCGTGGGGCCAACGTCCTGACTTTC.

On this clone itself: In the same sample, other DNA sequences code for this CDR3. The chain uses TRBV5-1 and TRBJ2-7; the match to TRBD1 covers 9 bases. Germline V gene lookup returns CDR1 SGHRS and CDR2 YFSETQ. The J segment lost 1 base and the V segment lost 3 bases, leaving 2 bases of the junction unmatched. This CDR3 comprises 14 residues. CDR3 DNA: TGCGCCAGCAGCTCCGGGACAGGGTCCTACGAGCAGTACTTC. Protein product: CASSSGTGSYEQYF. The full variable domain, its missing parts supplied by reference TRBV5-1 and TRBJ2-7, is KAGVTQTPRYLIKTRGQQVTLSCSPISGHRSVSWYQQTPGQGLQFLFEYFSETQRNKGNFPGRFSGRQFSNSRSEMNVSTLELGDSALYLCASSSGTGSYEQYFGPGTRLTVT.

This clone has more than one count but fewer than ten. This chain connects TRBV7-2 to TRBJ1-2; D call uncertain. In germline, CDR1 is SGHTA, CDR2 FQGNSA. Deletions cut 0 bases from V and 0 bases from J, with 11 bases between. The CDR3 contains 16 residues. Here the CDR3 DNA reads TGTGCCAGCAGCTTAGCCCACCCAGCGACTAACTATGGCTACACCTTC. It encodes CASSLAHPATNYGYTF.

V usage is TRBV19 and J usage is TRBJ2-7, with TRBD1 matching over 10 bases. This CDR3 is built from 15 residues. The germline V gene encodes CDR1 LNHDA and CDR2 SQIVND (reference sequence). Trimming at V came to 5 bases and at J to 6 bases, leaving 10 bases not matched to a gene. Here the CDR3 DNA reads TGTGCCAGTAGTTTAACCGGGACAGGGGCCTCCGAGCAGTACTTC. Translated: CASSLTGTGASEQYF.

The gene calls are TRBV6-5 and TRBJ2-5; 7 nucleotides line up with TRBD1. Germline CDR1 is MNHEY and CDR2 is SVGAGI. The CDR3 has 13 amino acids. V trimming: 6 bases; J trimming: 5 bases; junction bases outside the gene matches: 6. The CDR3 reads CASRPGTAETQYF. CDR3 coding DNA: TGTGCCAGCAGACCCGGGACAGCCGAGACCCAGTACTTC.

The V call is TRBV7-9, the J call TRBJ2-5; 7 nucleotides align to TRBD1. This CDR3 contains 17 residues. The germline CDR1 and CDR2 sequences are SEHNR and FQNEAQ (reference sequence). The J segment lost 4 bases and the V segment lost 4 bases, leaving 15 bases of the junction unmatched. CDR3 region: CASSSGDLRGLGETQYF. CDR3 DNA: TGTGCCAGCAGCTCCGGGGATTTGAGGGGGCTTGGAGAGACCCAGTACTTC.

This clone was counted a single time. The chain combines TRBV28 with TRBJ1-5; D not certain. CDR1 and CDR2 from the germline V gene are MDHEN and SYDVKM. This CDR3 is built from 12 residues. Trimming left V 7 bases short and J 3 bases short, with 7 bases between. CDR3: CASIQTNQPQHF. In DNA, the CDR3 is TGTGCCAGCATACAGACCAATCAGCCCCAGCATTTT.